Below, one TCR beta chain is given with its context. Its antigen is not known. The data derive from a study of T cells in Graves' hyperthyroidism and ophthalmopathy. Study-wide points: Before onset, by a median of approximately 6.2 months, the model predicted ophthalmopathy.

In germline, CDR1 is MNHEY, CDR2 SVGEGT. Trimming stripped 6 bases from V and 3 bases from J, with 18 bases between. The CDR3 totals 15 residues. For ophthalmopathy patients, the Clinical Activity Score was at least 3 and the NOSPECS grade at least 4; duration was under 3 months. Exclusion criteria comprised uncontrolled infection, other autoimmune disease, pregnancy or lactation. The study based diagnoses on clinical symptoms, serum thyroxine and TRAb, thyroid ultrasound and orbital computed tomography. TCR beta CDR3 region amplification was performed from RNA transcripts. TCR CDR3 regions were first amplified by RT-PCR with HTBI primers. TCRdb used MiXCR to reprocess the multiplex PCR reads, holding one entry per CDR3 protein. The data show 550,000 to 700,000 distinct CDR3 sequences, with over 12% seen just once and approximately 4.2% held by the top ten.

The clonotype comes from a woman between 40 and 50 years old with Graves' ophthalmopathy. The sample comprised blood. V gene TRBV6-2 or TRBV6-3 combines with J gene TRBJ2-7; possible D gene TRBD2, 6 bases. The CDR3: CASSSGGTSYYEQYF. Written as DNA, the CDR3 is TGTGCCAGCAGCTCTGGCGGGACTTCATACTACGAGCAGTACTTC.